This is a list of T cell receptor beta chains from one sample in a study of tumor-infiltrating lymphocytes in primary liver carcinoma. MiXCR was run by TCRdb on the multiplex PCR reads, yielding one entry per CDR3 protein. There are about 200,000 distinct CDR3 sequences in the sample; approximately 64% occur only once, and around 7.1% lies in the top ten. The material sequenced was peripheral blood. All receptors derive from a woman in her sixties or seventies with primary liver carcinoma and hepatitis B virus infection. Each CDR3 is given with its conserved first and last residue. The D gene is left open where the match is weak. Size is stated for part of the rows, as once, few or many counts, or as a class when the clone is expanded.

V,D,J,length,size,DNA,CDR3
TRBV11-2,NA,TRBJ2-3,17,NA,TGTGCCAGCAGCAAGCACAGGCGTCAGAGGTACACAGATACGCAGTATTTT,CASSKHRRQRYTDTQYF
TRBV5-4,TRBD1,TRBJ2-1,12,few,TGTGCCAGCAGCCCCCCTACAGGGGGCCTGTTCTTC,CASSPPTGGLFF
TRBV6-5,NA,TRBJ2-7,12,NA,TGTGCCGGCAGTCCCCAGGGCCGCGAGCAATACTTC,CAGSPQGREQYF
TRBV6-5,NA,TRBJ1-1,15,many,TGTGCCAGCAGTTACTCGGGGCCTAAGGGCACTGAAGCTTTCTTT,CASSYSGPKGTEAFF
TRBV5-1,TRBD1,TRBJ1-1,14,NA,TGTGCCAGCAGTGGACAGGGGAAGAACACTGAAGCTTTCTTT,CASSGQGKNTEAFF
TRBV7-8,TRBD1,TRBJ2-1,14,NA,TGTGCCAGCAGCTTGCTGACAGGGATAGATGAGCAGTTCTTC,CASSLLTGIDEQFF
TRBV29-1,TRBD1,TRBJ1-2,9,many,TGCAGCGTCGCGGAAACAGGGGCCTTC,CSVAETGAF
TRBV5-4,TRBD1,TRBJ1-2,15,NA,TGTGCCAGCAGCTCCGGGACAGGCGCTAACTATGGCTACATCTTC,CASSSGTGANYGYIF
TRBV6-2/TRBV6-3,NA,TRBJ1-6,15,NA,TGTGCCAGCAGTTACCTCAGGACAGTTGACTCACCCCTCCACTTT,CASSYLRTVDSPLHF
TRBV29-1,TRBD1,TRBJ2-2,14,NA,TGCAGCGTCTATGGGACAGTGGGTCGCGGGGAGCTGTTTTTT,CSVYGTVGRGELFF
TRBV5-1,NA,TRBJ1-6,12,few,TGCGCCAGCAGCTTGGGGAATTCACCCCTCCACTTT,CASSLGNSPLHF
TRBV12-3/TRBV12-4,NA,TRBJ2-5,12,NA,TGTGCCACTAGTTTATTCCAAGAGACCCAGTACTTC,CATSLFQETQYF
TRBV12-3/TRBV12-4,NA,TRBJ1-2,14,once,TGTACCAGCAGTTTTAGGGGTGTTAACTATGGCTACACCTTC,CTSSFRGVNYGYTF
TRBV6-5,TRBD2,TRBJ2-2,16,many,TGTGCCAGCAGGAGAGCGGGACTGACGAGGCCCGGGGAGCTGTTTTTT,CASRRAGLTRPGELFF
TRBV11-2,NA,TRBJ2-6,17,few,TGTGCCAGCAGCCCTGGGCCGGGGAAGGCTGGGGCCAACGTCCTGACTTTC,CASSPGPGKAGANVLTF
TRBV11-2,NA,TRBJ2-1,16,once,TGTACCAGCAGCTTAGAAGGGGGAGGCCCCTACAACGAGCAGTTCTTC,CTSSLEGGGPYNEQFF
TRBV6-6,NA,TRBJ2-2,14,NA,TGTGCCAGCAGTTATGGGGCCAACACCGGGGGGCTGTTTTTT,CASSYGANTGGLFF
TRBV10-2,NA,TRBJ1-1,13,NA,TGCGACAGCAGTGAGTTGAGGTCCACTGAAGCTTTCTTT,CDSSELRSTEAFF
TRBV28,NA,TRBJ1-1,14,NA,TGTGCCAGCAGCCGGGACACGATAAACACTGTAGCTTTCTTT,CASSRDTINTVAFF
TRBV12-3/TRBV12-4,NA,TRBJ2-5,15,NA,TGTGCCAGCAGTACAACCGGGACCTCCGGGGAGACCCAGTACTTC,CASSTTGTSGETQYF
TRBV6-4,TRBD1,TRBJ2-1,15,many,TGTGCCAGCAGTGACTCGACAGGGGGTTACAATGAGCAGTTCTTC,CASSDSTGGYNEQFF
TRBV11-1,TRBD2,TRBJ2-3,19,NA,TGTGCCAGCAGCTCCCGGGACGGGACTAGCGGGACTAGTACACATACGCAGTATTTT,CASSSRDGTSGTSTHTQYF
TRBV28,NA,TRBJ1-1,17,NA,TGTGCCAGCAGTTTAATGGTTATATGGCAACCGAACACTGAAGCTTTCTTT,CASSLMVIWQPNTEAFF
TRBV6-6,NA,TRBJ2-7,19,NA,TGTGCCAGCACCGTACTCAGCTTCTACAGGACAACGACCCCCTACGAGCAGTACTTC,CASTVLSFYRTTTPYEQYF
TRBV18,NA,TRBJ2-3,13,NA,TGTGCCAGCTTCACCGGAAGCACAGATACGCAGTATTTT,CASFTGSTDTQYF
TRBV12-3/TRBV12-4,NA,TRBJ1-2,15,many,TGTGCCAGCAGTTTAGGGGCAATTGGGGCTTATGGCTACACCTTC,CASSLGAIGAYGYTF
TRBV11-2,NA,TRBJ2-1,11,NA,TGTGCCAAAAGCCACCCCCTTGAGCAGTTCTTC,CAKSHPLEQFF
TRBV11-2,NA,TRBJ2-2,16,NA,TGTGTCAGCAGCCATACACTGGGATCGAACACCGGGGAGCTGTTTTTT,CVSSHTLGSNTGELFF